The TCR beta chain under discussion was sequenced for a study of beta chain features in type 1 diabetes. Study as a whole: Age, gender and cell yields were similar between patients and healthy donors. The study, taken as a whole, reports: For Type 1 diabetes patients, all four CD4+ subsets carried TCRB CDR3s that were moderately but significantly shorter. cDNA sequencing could over-represent cells with high TCR expression. In type 1 diabetes patients, VDJ junctions had fewer insertions; deletions at these junctions were more frequent.

About this clone itself: The antigen is undetermined.

V was pared by 4 bases and J by 6 bases, with 17 bases between. From germline, CDR1 is SGHDT and CDR2 YYEEEE. The CDR3 length is 14 residues. Every bit of the isolated RNA underwent reverse transcription, so sequencing read expressed TCRB transcripts. Clones were read by immunoSEQ multiplex PCR, and TCRdb kept only the in-frame ones, dropping some. Of 140,000 or so clones in the sample, about 10% were seen once. The specimen was naive CD4+ T cells from blood. The origin of this receptor is a man in his late teens or twenties in good health. V is TRBV5-6 and J is TRBJ2-7, with a weak D call TRBD1 (6 bases). In DNA, the CDR3 is TGTGCCAGCAGCGGGGACAAGGCGACCCTCGAGCAGTACTTC. Translated: CASSGDKATLEQYF.